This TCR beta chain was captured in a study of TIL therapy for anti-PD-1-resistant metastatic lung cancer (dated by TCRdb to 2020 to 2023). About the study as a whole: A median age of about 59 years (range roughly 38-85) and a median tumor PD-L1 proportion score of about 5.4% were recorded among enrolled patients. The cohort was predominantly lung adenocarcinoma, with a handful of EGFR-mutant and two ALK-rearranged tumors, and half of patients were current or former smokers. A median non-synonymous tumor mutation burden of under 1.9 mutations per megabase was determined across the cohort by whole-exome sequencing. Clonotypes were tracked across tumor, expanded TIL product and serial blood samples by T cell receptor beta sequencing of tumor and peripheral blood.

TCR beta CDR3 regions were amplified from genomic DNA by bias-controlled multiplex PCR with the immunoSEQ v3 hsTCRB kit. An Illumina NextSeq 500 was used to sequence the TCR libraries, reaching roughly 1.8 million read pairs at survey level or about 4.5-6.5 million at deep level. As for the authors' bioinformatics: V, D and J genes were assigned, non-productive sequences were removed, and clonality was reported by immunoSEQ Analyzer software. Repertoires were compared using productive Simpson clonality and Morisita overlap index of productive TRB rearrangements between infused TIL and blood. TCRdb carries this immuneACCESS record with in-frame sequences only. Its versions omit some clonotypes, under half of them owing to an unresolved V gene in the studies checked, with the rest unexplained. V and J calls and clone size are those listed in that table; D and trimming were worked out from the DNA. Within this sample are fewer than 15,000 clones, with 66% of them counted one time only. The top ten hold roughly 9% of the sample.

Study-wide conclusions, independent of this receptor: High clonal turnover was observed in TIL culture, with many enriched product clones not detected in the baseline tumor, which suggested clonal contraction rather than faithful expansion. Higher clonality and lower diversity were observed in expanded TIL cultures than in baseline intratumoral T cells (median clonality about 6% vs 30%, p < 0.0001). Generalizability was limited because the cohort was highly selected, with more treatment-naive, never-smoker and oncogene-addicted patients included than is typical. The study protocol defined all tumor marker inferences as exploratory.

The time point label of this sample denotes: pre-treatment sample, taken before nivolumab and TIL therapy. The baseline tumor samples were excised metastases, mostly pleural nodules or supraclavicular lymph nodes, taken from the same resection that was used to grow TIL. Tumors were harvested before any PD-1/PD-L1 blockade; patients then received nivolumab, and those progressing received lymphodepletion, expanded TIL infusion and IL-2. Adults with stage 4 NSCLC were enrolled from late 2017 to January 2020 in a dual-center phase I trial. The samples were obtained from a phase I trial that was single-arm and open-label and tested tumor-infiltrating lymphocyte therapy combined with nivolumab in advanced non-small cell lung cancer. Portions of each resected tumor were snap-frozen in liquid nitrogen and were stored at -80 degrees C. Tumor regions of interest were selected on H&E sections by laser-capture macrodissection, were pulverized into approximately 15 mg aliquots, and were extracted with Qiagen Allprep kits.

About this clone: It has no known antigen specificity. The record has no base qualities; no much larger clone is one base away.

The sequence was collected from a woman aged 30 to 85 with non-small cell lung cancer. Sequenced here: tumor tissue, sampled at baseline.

The DNA is TGTGCCAGCAGCTTAGTATTTGAGCAGTTCTTC. The resulting protein is CASSLVFEQFF. The sequence joins TRBV7-9 to TRBJ2-1; the D gene remains uncertain. CDR3 length: 11 amino acids, cysteine to phenylalanine. Only the CDR3 part of the read is kept: 33 bases, read in frame from the first base. V and J lose 1 base and 9 bases, and a span of 4 bases separates them. The germline V gene (reference sequence) supplies CDR1 SEHNR and CDR2 FQNEAQ.